This TCR beta chain was documented in a study of blood T cell repertoires in COVID-19. About the study: From T cells, B-cell-depleted T cells, or PBMCs came the material, which was cDNA or gDNA.

Trimming took off 2 bases at V and 0 bases at J, with 21 bases between the two ends. CDR1 and CDR2 from the germline V gene are SNHLY and FYNNEI. This CDR3 comprises 19 residues. Only in-frame clones appear in the TCRdb table, and some are missing; sequencing was by immunoSEQ multiplex PCR. The top ten hold about 7.8% of the sample, which has 15,000 to 20,000 clones, around 89% seen once. V usage is TRBV2 and J usage is TRBJ2-3; weak D call: TRBD2 (7 bases). What was sequenced was peripheral blood. The TCR comes from an older woman with active COVID-19. In DNA, the CDR3 is TGTGCCAGCAGTGAATACTCCCTAAGGGGGGGGGCTAGCACAGATACGCAGTATTTT. This translates into CASSEYSLRGGASTDTQYF.